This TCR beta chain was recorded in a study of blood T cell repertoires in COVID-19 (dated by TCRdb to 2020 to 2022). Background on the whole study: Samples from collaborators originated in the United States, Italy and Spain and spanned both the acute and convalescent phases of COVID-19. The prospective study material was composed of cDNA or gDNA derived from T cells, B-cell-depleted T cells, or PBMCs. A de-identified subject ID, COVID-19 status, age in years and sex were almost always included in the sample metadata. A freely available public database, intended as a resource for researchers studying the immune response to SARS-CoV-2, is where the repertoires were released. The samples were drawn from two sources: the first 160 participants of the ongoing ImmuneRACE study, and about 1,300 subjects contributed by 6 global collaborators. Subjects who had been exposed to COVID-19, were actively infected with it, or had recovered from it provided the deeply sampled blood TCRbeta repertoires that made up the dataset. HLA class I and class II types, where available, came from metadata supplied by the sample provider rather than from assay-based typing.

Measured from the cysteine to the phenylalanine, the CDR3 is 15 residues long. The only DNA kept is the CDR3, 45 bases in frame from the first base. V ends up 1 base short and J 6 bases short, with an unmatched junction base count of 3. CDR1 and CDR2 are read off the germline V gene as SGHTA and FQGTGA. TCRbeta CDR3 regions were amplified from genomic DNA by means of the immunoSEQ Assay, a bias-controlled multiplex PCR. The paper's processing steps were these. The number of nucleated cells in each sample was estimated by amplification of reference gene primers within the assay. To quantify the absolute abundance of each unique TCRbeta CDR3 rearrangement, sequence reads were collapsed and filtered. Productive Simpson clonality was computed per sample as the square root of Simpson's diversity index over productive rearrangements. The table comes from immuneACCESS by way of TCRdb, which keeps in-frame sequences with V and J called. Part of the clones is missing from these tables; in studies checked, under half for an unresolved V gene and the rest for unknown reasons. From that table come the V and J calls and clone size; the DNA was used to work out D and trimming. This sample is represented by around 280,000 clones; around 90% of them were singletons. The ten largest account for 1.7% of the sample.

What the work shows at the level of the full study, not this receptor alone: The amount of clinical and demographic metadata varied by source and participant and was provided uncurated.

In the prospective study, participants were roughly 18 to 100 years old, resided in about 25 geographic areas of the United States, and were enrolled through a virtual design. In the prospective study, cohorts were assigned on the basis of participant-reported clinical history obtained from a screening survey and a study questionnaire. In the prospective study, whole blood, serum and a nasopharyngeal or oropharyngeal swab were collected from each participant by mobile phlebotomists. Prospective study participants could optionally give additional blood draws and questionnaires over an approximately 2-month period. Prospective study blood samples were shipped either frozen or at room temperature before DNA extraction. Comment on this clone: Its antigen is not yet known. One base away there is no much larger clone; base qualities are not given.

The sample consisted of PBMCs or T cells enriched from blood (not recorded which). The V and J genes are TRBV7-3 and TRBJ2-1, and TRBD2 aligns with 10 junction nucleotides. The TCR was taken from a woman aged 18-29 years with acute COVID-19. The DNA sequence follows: TGTGCCAGCAGCTTAAGTACTAGCGGGATCAATGAGCAGTTCTTC. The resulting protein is CASSLSTSGINEQFF.